This T cell receptor (beta chain) was sequenced in a study of cytomegalovirus exposure and HLA in healthy donors. In regard to this clone: Its specificity is not known.

Findings and limits, study-wide: Later analysis indicated greater clonal expansion among HLA-associated TCR beta chains than among equally common other chains. TCR beta sequences numbering roughly 16,000 were associated with HLA alleles at 0.05 false discovery rate in a later analysis.

Germline CDR1 is LNHNV and CDR2 is YYDKDF (reference sequence). This CDR3 is built from 13 residues. V was pared by 11 bases and J by 6 bases, with 14 bases between. In the PCR, 60 Vbeta and 13 Jbeta primers were used. The repertoire was sequenced with immunoSEQ multiplex PCR; TCRdb's copy has only in-frame clones and lacks some. The sample table sets out some 70,000 clones. The gene calls are TRBV15 and TRBJ1-6, with D possibly being TRBD1 (5 bases). Specimen: PBMCs. This TCR was sampled from a man aged 35 to 55 in good health and CMV-seronegative. In DNA, the CDR3 is TGTGCCGCAGGGACTACTGGTAATTCACCCCTCCACTTT. Translating gives CAAGTTGNSPLHF.